The 7 T cell receptor beta chains below all came from one sample that was sequenced in a study of blood T cell repertoires in COVID-19. TCRdb's copy holds only in-frame clones and misses some; the assay was immunoSEQ multiplex PCR. The table includes around 240,000 clones, approximately 84% detected once. Material: peripheral blood. The receptors derive from a woman aged 80 or older with acute or convalescent COVID-19.

This chain uses TRBV7-8 with TRBJ1-5; 9 bases line up with TRBD1. V gave up 5 bases and J gave up 0 bases; unmatched junction bases: 11. The CDR3 has 18 residues. Per the germline V gene, CDR1 is SGHVS and CDR2 is FQNEAQ. DNA of the CDR3: TGTGCCAGCAGCCCTAGGCCGGGACAGGGAAATAGCAATCAGCCCCAGCATTTT. It codes for CASSPRPGQGNSNQPQHF.

The chain combines TRBV6-5 with TRBJ1-6, with 11 nucleotides matching TRBD1. CDR1 and CDR2 from the germline V gene are MNHEY and SVGAGI. The CDR3 contains 14 residues. The junction had 9 bases not matched to a gene; V was cut back by 6 bases and J by 14 bases. The CDR3 protein is CASRPGTGGSTLHF. As DNA, the CDR3 is TGTGCCAGCAGGCCCGGGACAGGGGGATCAACCCTCCACTTT.

This clone was recorded a few times. The CDR3 spells CASSETSGGRYNEQFF. The CDR3 DNA follows: TGTGCCAGCAGTGAAACTAGCGGGGGGCGATACAATGAGCAGTTCTTC. The chain combines TRBV6-1 with TRBJ2-1, with 12 bases that match TRBD2. This CDR3 region has 16 residues. J gave up 4 bases and V 2 bases, and 3 bases lay outside the gene matches. Germline loops: CDR1 MNHNS, CDR2 SASEGT.

The chain couples TRBV6-6 to TRBJ1-1; 7 bases agree with TRBD1. This CDR3 spans 14 amino acids. The V segment lost 0 bases and the J segment 7 bases; nucleotides outside the gene matches: 5. Germline V lookup: CDR1 MNHNY, CDR2 SVGAGI (reference sequence). The CDR3 DNA sequence: TGTGCCAGCAGTTACTCGAAGGGGGCCGGTGAAGCTTTCTTT. Protein: CASSYSKGAGEAFF.

This clone was detected once. The V call is TRBV7-9, the J call TRBJ1-1; 10 bases fit TRBD1. Germline V gives CDR1 SEHNR, CDR2 FQNEAQ (reference sequence). The CDR3 is 17 residues long. The J segment lost 0 bases and the V segment lost 4 bases, leaving 8 bases of the junction unmatched. CDR3 nucleotides: TGTGCCAGCAGCTCTAGGGACAGGGGAATCTTGAACACTGAAGCTTTCTTT. Amino acids: CASSSRDRGILNTEAFF.

This sequence joins TRBV19 and TRBJ2-3, with 7 bases identical to TRBD2. V gave up 7 bases and J gave up 5 bases; unmatched junction bases: 12. This CDR3 comprises 15 residues. Germline V gene lookup returns CDR1 LNHDA and CDR2 SQIVND (reference sequence). CDR3 in amino acids: CASINFGRGLDTQYF. Here the CDR3 DNA reads TGTGCCAGTATCAATTTCGGGCGGGGGTTAGATACGCAGTATTTT.

DNA of the CDR3: TGTGCCAGTAGTATGGCTTTAGGGGGCCGCTATGGCTACACCTTC. This sequence encodes CASSMALGGRYGYTF. The chain links TRBV19 to TRBJ1-2; 7 bases line up with TRBD1. Germline V gives CDR1 LNHDA, CDR2 SQIVND (reference sequence). J lost 4 bases, V lost 3 bases, and 8 bases had no gene match. The CDR3 spans 15 residues.